The rows below give T cell receptor beta chains drawn from one sample of a study of Graves' ophthalmopathy and Graves' hyperthyroidism. TCRdb re-analysed the multiplex PCR reads in MiXCR, keeping a single row per CDR3 protein. The profile shows under 400,000 distinct CDR3 sequences, under 20% of them singletons. The sequencing input was peripheral blood. These receptors originate from an adult man with Graves' ophthalmopathy. Both conserved end residues are part of each CDR3. Fields, in order: D gene, J gene, clone size, V gene, CDR3 protein, CDR3 DNA. D genes are given only for firm matches. Not every row has a clone size; where given, it reads once, few, many or a size class.

d_call: TRBD1; j_call: TRBJ2-7; clone_size: NA; v_call: TRBV2; cdr3_aa: CASRKDRGHEQYF; cdr3_nt: TGTGCCAGCAGGAAAGACAGGGGCCACGAGCAGTACTTC
d_call: NA; j_call: TRBJ2-6; clone_size: many; v_call: TRBV20-1; cdr3_aa: CSAASTTGANVLTF; cdr3_nt: TGCAGTGCTGCCTCCACGACTGGGGCCAACGTCCTGACTTTC
d_call: NA; j_call: TRBJ1-2; clone_size: NA; v_call: TRBV30; cdr3_aa: CACPYREDYGYTF; cdr3_nt: TGCGCCTGCCCTTACAGGGAAGACTATGGCTACACCTTC
d_call: NA; j_call: TRBJ2-5; clone_size: many; v_call: TRBV7-3; cdr3_aa: CASSLSLQETQYF; cdr3_nt: TGTGCCAGCAGCTTAAGTCTCCAAGAGACCCAGTACTTC
d_call: TRBD1; j_call: TRBJ2-7; clone_size: NA; v_call: TRBV28; cdr3_aa: CASSQPGQGPGEQYF; cdr3_nt: TGTGCCAGCAGTCAACCGGGACAGGGGCCGGGAGAGCAGTACTTC
d_call: NA; j_call: TRBJ1-5; clone_size: many; v_call: TRBV7-3; cdr3_aa: CASSMRGQNSNQPQHF; cdr3_nt: TGTGCCAGCAGTATGCGGGGACAAAATAGCAATCAGCCCCAGCATTTT
d_call: NA; j_call: TRBJ1-6; clone_size: many; v_call: TRBV20-1; cdr3_aa: CSARVYGRSSSYNSPLHF; cdr3_nt: TGCAGTGCTAGAGTTTACGGCCGGTCCAGCTCCTATAATTCACCCCTCCACTTT
d_call: NA; j_call: TRBJ1-5; clone_size: many; v_call: TRBV27; cdr3_aa: CASSLSRFWQPQHF; cdr3_nt: TGTGCCAGCAGTTTATCCAGGTTCTGGCAGCCCCAGCATTTT
d_call: TRBD1; j_call: TRBJ2-7; clone_size: many; v_call: TRBV27; cdr3_aa: CASKSGTGFEQYF; cdr3_nt: TGTGCCAGCAAGTCCGGGACAGGGTTCGAGCAGTACTTC
d_call: NA; j_call: TRBJ2-6; clone_size: many; v_call: TRBV6-1; cdr3_aa: CASSEPAWGQVSGANVLTF; cdr3_nt: TGTGCCAGCAGTGAACCCGCTTGGGGGCAAGTCTCTGGGGCCAACGTCCTGACTTTC
d_call: TRBD2; j_call: TRBJ2-7; clone_size: many; v_call: TRBV5-1; cdr3_aa: CASSPGTSGTYEQYF; cdr3_nt: TGCGCCAGCAGCCCCGGGACTAGCGGGACCTACGAGCAGTACTTC
d_call: NA; j_call: TRBJ1-5; clone_size: NA; v_call: TRBV12-3/TRBV12-4; cdr3_aa: CASSHRVSNQPQHF; cdr3_nt: TGTGCCAGCAGCCACAGGGTTAGCAATCAGCCCCAGCATTTT
d_call: TRBD1; j_call: TRBJ2-5; clone_size: NA; v_call: TRBV6-1; cdr3_aa: CASSSAGTGGQRQYF; cdr3_nt: TGTGCCAGCAGTAGCGCCGGGACAGGGGGCCAGCGCCAGTACTTC
d_call: NA; j_call: TRBJ2-7; clone_size: NA; v_call: TRBV10-3; cdr3_aa: CAISPTVLSSYEQYF; cdr3_nt: TGTGCCATCAGCCCCACAGTCTTGAGCTCCTACGAGCAGTACTTC
d_call: NA; j_call: TRBJ2-7; clone_size: NA; v_call: TRBV12-3/TRBV12-4; cdr3_aa: CASSRGIANYEQYF; cdr3_nt: TGTGCCAGCAGCCGCGGCATCGCGAACTACGAGCAGTACTTC
d_call: NA; j_call: TRBJ2-5; clone_size: NA; v_call: TRBV10-1; cdr3_aa: CASSGTEQETQYF; cdr3_nt: TGCGCCAGCAGTGGGACAGAACAAGAGACCCAGTACTTC
d_call: TRBD1; j_call: TRBJ2-7; clone_size: NA; v_call: TRBV3-1; cdr3_aa: CASSPYRGPVYEQYF; cdr3_nt: TGTGCCAGCAGCCCGTACAGGGGGCCTGTATACGAGCAGTACTTC
d_call: NA; j_call: TRBJ2-7; clone_size: many; v_call: TRBV6-1; cdr3_aa: CASLRLYEQYF; cdr3_nt: TGTGCCAGCCTCCGCCTCTACGAGCAGTACTTC
d_call: TRBD1; j_call: TRBJ2-5; clone_size: many; v_call: TRBV5-1; cdr3_aa: CASSLAGQDEETQYF; cdr3_nt: TGCGCCAGCAGCTTGGCGGGACAGGATGAAGAGACCCAGTACTTC
d_call: NA; j_call: TRBJ1-3; clone_size: many; v_call: TRBV5-1; cdr3_aa: CASSLGDISGNTIYF; cdr3_nt: TGCGCCAGCAGCTTGGGGGACATCTCTGGAAACACCATATATTTT
d_call: TRBD1; j_call: TRBJ1-2; clone_size: NA; v_call: TRBV12-3/TRBV12-4; cdr3_aa: CASSFRQGSITYGYTF; cdr3_nt: TGTGCCAGCAGCTTTAGACAGGGGTCGATTACCTATGGCTACACCTTC
d_call: TRBD1; j_call: TRBJ2-7; clone_size: many; v_call: TRBV12-3/TRBV12-4; cdr3_aa: CASSSRTGGYDEQYF; cdr3_nt: TGTGCCAGCAGTTCCCGGACAGGGGGTTACGACGAGCAGTACTTC
d_call: NA; j_call: TRBJ2-7; clone_size: many; v_call: TRBV11-2; cdr3_aa: CASSLGSYDYEQYF; cdr3_nt: TGTGCCAGCAGCTTAGGTTCTTACGACTACGAGCAGTACTTC
d_call: NA; j_call: TRBJ2-5; clone_size: once; v_call: TRBV6-1; cdr3_aa: CASSPARTFVQETQYF; cdr3_nt: TGTGCCAGCAGTCCAGCCCGGACGTTCGTCCAAGAGACCCAGTACTTC
d_call: NA; j_call: TRBJ1-2; clone_size: many; v_call: TRBV5-1; cdr3_aa: CASSTGQFRYGYTF; cdr3_nt: TGCGCCAGCAGCACTGGACAGTTTCGCTATGGCTACACCTTC
d_call: NA; j_call: TRBJ1-2; clone_size: many; v_call: TRBV7-8; cdr3_aa: CASSLVWGQGLDGYTF; cdr3_nt: TGTGCCAGCAGCTTAGTCTGGGGGCAAGGCTTAGATGGCTACACCTTC
d_call: NA; j_call: TRBJ1-5; clone_size: many; v_call: TRBV28; cdr3_aa: CASTDPGQPQHF; cdr3_nt: TGTGCCAGCACCGACCCCGGTCAGCCCCAGCATTTT
d_call: TRBD1; j_call: TRBJ1-5; clone_size: many; v_call: TRBV6-1; cdr3_aa: CASGSDPGTAPQWPQHF; cdr3_nt: TGTGCCAGCGGCTCCGACCCCGGGACAGCCCCGCAGTGGCCCCAGCATTTT
d_call: NA; j_call: TRBJ2-5; clone_size: many; v_call: TRBV6-2/TRBV6-3; cdr3_aa: CASSYSSGAGETQYF; cdr3_nt: TGTGCCAGCAGTTACTCTTCCGGGGCCGGGGAGACCCAGTACTTC
d_call: TRBD1; j_call: TRBJ1-6; clone_size: many; v_call: TRBV15; cdr3_aa: CATSREQGSYSPLHF; cdr3_nt: TGTGCCACCAGCAGAGAACAGGGGTCTTATTCACCCCTCCACTTT
d_call: TRBD1; j_call: TRBJ1-1; clone_size: few; v_call: TRBV19; cdr3_aa: CASSTRTGGKANTEAFF; cdr3_nt: TGTGCCAGTAGTACGCGGACAGGGGGCAAGGCGAACACTGAAGCTTTCTTT